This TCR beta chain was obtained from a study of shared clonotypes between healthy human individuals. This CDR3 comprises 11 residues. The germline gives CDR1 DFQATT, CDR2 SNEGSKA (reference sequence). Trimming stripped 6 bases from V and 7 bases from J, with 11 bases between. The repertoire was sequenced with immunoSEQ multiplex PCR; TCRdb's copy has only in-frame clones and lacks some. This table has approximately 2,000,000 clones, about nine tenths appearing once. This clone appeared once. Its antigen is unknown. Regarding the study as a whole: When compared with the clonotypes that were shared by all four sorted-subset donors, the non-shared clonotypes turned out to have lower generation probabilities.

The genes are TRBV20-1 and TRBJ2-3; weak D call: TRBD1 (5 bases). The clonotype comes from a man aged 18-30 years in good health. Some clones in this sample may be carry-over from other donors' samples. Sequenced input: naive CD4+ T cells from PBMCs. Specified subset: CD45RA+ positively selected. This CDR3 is CSAPMGHTQYF. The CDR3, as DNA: TGCAGTGCCCCAATGGGGCATACGCAGTATTTT.